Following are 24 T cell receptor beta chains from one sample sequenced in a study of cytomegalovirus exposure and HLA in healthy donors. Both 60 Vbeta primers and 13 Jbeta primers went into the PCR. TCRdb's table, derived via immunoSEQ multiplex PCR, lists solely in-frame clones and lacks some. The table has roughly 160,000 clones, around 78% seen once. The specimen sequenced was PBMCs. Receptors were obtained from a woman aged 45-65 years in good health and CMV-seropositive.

CDR3 bases: TGTGCCAGCAGCCCTCAGGGGAGCAATCAGCCCCAGCATTTT. Translated: CASSPQGSNQPQHF. The genes are TRBV7-2 and TRBJ1-5; D perhaps matches TRBD1 (6 bases). CDR1 and CDR2 from the germline V gene are SGHTA and FQGNSA. The V end lost 5 bases, the J end lost 1 base, and 9 bases lay between the germline ends. The CDR3 has 14 residues. Full variable domain (remainder filled in from reference TRBV7-2 and TRBJ1-5): GAGVSQSPSNKVTEKGKDVELRCDPISGHTALYWYRQSLGQGLEFLIYFQGNSAPDKSGLPSDRFSAERTGGSVSTLTIQRTQQEDSAVYLCASSPQGSNQPQHFGDGTRLSIL.

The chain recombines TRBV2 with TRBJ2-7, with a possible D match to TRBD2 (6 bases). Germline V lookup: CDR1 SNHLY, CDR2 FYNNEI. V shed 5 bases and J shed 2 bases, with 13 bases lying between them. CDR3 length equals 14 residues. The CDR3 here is CASSLQRVAYEQYF. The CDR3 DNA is TGTGCCAGCAGTCTCCAGCGGGTCGCCTACGAGCAGTACTTC.

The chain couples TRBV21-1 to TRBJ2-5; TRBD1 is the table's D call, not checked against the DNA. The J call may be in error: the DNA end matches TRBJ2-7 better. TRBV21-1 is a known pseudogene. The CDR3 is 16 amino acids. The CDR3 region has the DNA TGTGCCAGCAGCAAAGACGCTCGGACAGGACACTACGAGCAGTACTTC. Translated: CASSKDARTGHYEQYF.

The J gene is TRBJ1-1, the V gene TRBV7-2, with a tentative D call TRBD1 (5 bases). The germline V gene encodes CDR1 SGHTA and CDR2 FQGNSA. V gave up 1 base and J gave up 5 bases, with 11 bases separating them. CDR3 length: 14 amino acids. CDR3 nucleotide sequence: TGTGCCAGCAGCTTAGGGGGGACTCTAACTGAAGCTTTCTTT. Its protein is CASSLGGTLTEAFF.

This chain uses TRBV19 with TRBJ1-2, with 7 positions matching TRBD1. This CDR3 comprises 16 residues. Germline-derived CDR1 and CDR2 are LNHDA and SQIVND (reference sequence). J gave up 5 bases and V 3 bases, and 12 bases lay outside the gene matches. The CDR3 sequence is CASSIIPGQILYGYTF. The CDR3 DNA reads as TGTGCCAGTAGTATCATCCCGGGACAGATTTTGTATGGCTACACCTTC.

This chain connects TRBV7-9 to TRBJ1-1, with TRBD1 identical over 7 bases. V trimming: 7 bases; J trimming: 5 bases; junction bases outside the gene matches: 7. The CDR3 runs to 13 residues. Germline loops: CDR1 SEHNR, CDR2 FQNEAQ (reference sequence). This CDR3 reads CASTDTGETEAFF. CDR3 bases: TGTGCCAGCACCGACACAGGGGAAACTGAAGCTTTCTTT. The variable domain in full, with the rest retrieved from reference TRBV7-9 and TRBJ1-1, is DTGVSQNPRHKITKRGQNVTFRCDPISEHNRLYWYRQTLGQGPEFLTYFQNEAQLEKSRLLSDRFSAERPKGSFSTLEIQRTEQGDSAMYLCASTDTGETEAFFGQGTRLTVV.

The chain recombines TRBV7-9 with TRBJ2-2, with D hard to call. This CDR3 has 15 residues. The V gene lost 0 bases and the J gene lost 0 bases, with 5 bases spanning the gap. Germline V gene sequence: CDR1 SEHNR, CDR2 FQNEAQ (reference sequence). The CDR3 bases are TGTGCCAGCAGCTTAGCGCTAACGAACACCGGGGAGCTGTTTTTT. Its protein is CASSLALTNTGELFF.

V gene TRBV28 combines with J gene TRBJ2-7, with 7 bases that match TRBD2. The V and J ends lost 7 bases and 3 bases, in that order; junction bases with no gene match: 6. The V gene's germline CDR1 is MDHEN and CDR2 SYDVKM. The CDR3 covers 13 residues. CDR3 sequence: CASNSGTNYEQYF. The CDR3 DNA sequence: TGTGCCAGCAACTCCGGGACTAACTACGAGCAGTACTTC.

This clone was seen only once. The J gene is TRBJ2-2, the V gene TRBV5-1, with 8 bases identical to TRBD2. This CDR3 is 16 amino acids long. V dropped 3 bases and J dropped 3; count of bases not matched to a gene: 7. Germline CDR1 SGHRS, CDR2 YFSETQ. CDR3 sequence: CASSSRLARHTGELFF. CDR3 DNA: TGCGCCAGCAGCTCGCGACTAGCGCGCCACACCGGGGAGCTGTTTTTT.

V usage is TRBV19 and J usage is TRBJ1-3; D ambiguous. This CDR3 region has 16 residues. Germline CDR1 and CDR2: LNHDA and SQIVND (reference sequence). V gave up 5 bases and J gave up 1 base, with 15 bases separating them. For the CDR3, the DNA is TGTGCCAGTAGTCGCTACGGAGGACTATCTGGAAACACCATATATTTT. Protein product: CASSRYGGLSGNTIYF.

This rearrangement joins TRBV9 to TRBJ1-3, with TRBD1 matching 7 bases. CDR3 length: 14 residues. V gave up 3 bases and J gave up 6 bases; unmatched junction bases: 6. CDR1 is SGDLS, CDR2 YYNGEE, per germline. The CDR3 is CASSALTGTNTIYF. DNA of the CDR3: TGTGCCAGCAGCGCATTGACAGGGACAAACACCATATATTTT. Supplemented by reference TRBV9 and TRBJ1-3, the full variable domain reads DSGVTQTPKHLITATGQRVTLRCSPRSGDLSVYWYQQSLDQGLQFLIQYYNGEERAKGNILERFSAQQFPDLHSELNLSSLELGDSALYFCASSALTGTNTIYFGEGSWLTVV.

The CDR3 spells CSVVEGLLEAFF. As DNA, the CDR3 is TGCAGCGTTGTGGAGGGGCTTCTTGAAGCTTTCTTT. The V gene is TRBV29-1, the J gene TRBJ1-1, with D possibly TRBD1 on 5 matching bases. This CDR3 region has 12 residues. The ends were cut back, 4 bases at V and 7 bases at J, with 13 bases in the middle. Germline CDR1 reads SQVTM; CDR2 reads ANQGSEA.

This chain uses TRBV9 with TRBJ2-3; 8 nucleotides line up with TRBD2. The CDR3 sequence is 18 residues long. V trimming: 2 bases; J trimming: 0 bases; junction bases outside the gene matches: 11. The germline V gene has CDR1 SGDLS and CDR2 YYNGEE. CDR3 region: CASSVTSTSGASTDTQYF. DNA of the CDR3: TGTGCCAGCAGCGTTACATCCACTAGCGGCGCAAGCACAGATACGCAGTATTTT.

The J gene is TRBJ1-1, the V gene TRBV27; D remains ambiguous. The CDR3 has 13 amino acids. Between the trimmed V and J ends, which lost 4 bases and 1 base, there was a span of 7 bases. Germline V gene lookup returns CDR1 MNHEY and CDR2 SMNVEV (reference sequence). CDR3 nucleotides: TGTGCCAGCAGTTCCGAGGAGAACACTGAAGCTTTCTTT. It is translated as CASSSEENTEAFF.

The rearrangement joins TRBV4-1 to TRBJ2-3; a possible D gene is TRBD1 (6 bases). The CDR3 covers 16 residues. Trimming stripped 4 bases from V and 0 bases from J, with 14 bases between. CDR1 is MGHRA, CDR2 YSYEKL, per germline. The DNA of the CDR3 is TGCGCCAGCAGCCCCACTCGACAGGCAAGCACAGATACGCAGTATTTT. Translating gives CASSPTRQASTDTQYF.

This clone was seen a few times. The DNA of the CDR3 is TGTGCCATCAGTGCTTATCGAGCAGGGGCGGGCACAGATACGCAGTATTTT. Its protein is CAISAYRAGAGTDTQYF. The V gene is TRBV10-3, the J gene TRBJ2-3; a possible D gene is TRBD1 (6 bases). The CDR3 is 17 amino acids. The germline V and J ends were trimmed by 4 bases and 1 base, with 18 bases remaining between them. From germline, CDR1 is ENHRY and CDR2 SYGVKD.

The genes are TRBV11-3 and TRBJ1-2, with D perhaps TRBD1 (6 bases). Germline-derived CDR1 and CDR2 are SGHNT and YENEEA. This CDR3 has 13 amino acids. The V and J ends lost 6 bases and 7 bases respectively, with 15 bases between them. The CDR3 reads CASRRTGSGGYTF. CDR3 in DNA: TGTGCCAGCAGGCGTACAGGGAGTGGTGGCTACACCTTC.

The CDR3, as DNA: TGTGCCAGCAAAGTATCAGGGCAGGGCGGGGAGCTGTTTTTT. Translating it yields CASKVSGQGGELFF. The rearrangement joins TRBV28 to TRBJ2-2; D is possibly TRBD1 (5 bases). Germline-derived CDR1 and CDR2 are MDHEN and SYDVKM. The CDR3 runs 14 residues. Trimming removed 7 bases from V and 7 bases from J, with 16 bases in between.

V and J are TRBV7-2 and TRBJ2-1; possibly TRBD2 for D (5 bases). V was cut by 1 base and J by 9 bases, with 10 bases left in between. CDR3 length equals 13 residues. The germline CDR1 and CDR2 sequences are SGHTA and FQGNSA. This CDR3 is CASSLGGFVEQFF. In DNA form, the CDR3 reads TGTGCCAGCAGCTTAGGCGGGTTTGTTGAGCAGTTCTTC.

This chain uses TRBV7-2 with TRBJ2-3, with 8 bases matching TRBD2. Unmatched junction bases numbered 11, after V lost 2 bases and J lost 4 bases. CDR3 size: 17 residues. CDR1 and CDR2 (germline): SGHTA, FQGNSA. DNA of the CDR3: TGTGCCAGCAGCTTAAAGGTCTCGGGAGGGCCCGCAGATACGCAGTATTTT. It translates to CASSLKVSGGPADTQYF.

The CDR3 region is CASSPSWMRGTEAFF. The CDR3, as DNA: TGTGCCAGCAGCCCTTCTTGGATGCGAGGCACTGAAGCTTTCTTT. This chain connects TRBV6-6 to TRBJ1-1; no definite D call. Per the germline V gene, CDR1 is MNHNY and CDR2 is SVGAGI (reference sequence). Trimming took 6 bases from V and 4 from J, leaving 18 bases between them. The CDR3 runs to 15 residues.

Here the CDR3 reads CASSHGNSWRGDGYTF. The CDR3 DNA is TGTGCCAGCAGCCATGGAAATAGTTGGAGGGGCGATGGCTACACCTTC. The rearrangement joins TRBV14 to TRBJ1-2; D may be TRBD1 (5 bases). Germline values: CDR1 SGHDN, CDR2 FVKESK. This CDR3 has 16 amino acids. V lost 3 bases, J lost 6 bases, and 20 bases lay in between.

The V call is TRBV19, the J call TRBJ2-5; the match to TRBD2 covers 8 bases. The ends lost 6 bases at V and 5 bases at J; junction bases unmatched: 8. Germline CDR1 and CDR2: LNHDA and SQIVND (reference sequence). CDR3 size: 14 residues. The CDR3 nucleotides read TGTGCCAGTAGCAGCGGGGGCCGACAGGAGACCCAGTACTTC. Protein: CASSSGGRQETQYF.

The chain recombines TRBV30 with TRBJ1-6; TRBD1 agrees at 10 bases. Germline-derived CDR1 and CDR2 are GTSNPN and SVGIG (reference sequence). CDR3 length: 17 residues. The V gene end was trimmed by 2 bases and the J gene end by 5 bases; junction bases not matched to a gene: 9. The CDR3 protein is CAWSRGFGTGDNSPLHF. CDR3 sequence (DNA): TGTGCCTGGAGTAGGGGATTCGGGACAGGGGATAATTCACCCCTCCACTTT. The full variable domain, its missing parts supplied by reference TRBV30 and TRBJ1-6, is SQTIHQWPATLVQPVGSPLSLECTVEGTSNPNLYWYRQAAGRGLQLLFYSVGIGQISSEVPQNLSASRPQDRQFILSSKKLLLSDSGFYLCAWSRGFGTGDNSPLHFGNGTRLTVT.